This T cell receptor beta chain was identified in a study of T-cell reconstitution after alpha-beta-depleted transplantation in children. During its preparation, the TCRbeta library received unique molecular identifiers. TCRdb passed the PCR reads through MiXCR, listing each CDR3 protein once. The table has about 510,000 distinct CDR3 sequences, approximately 10% seen once; the top ten hold 14%. The V gene lost 1 base and the J gene lost 0 bases, with 11 bases spanning the gap. The CDR3 length is 16 residues. Germline assignment: CDR1 KGHSH and CDR2 LQKENI. The sequenced sample was PBMCs, mostly from graft donor cells, obtained 180 days after TCRalphabeta/CD19-depleted stem cell transplant. V is TRBV18 and J is TRBJ2-3; possibly TRBD1 for D (6 bases). This clonotype was sampled from a female patient aged 2-10 years who had a stem cell transplant for aplastic anemia, so the T cells may come from the graft donor. CDR3 protein: CASSPLRGVSTDTQYF. The CDR3 bases are TGTGCCAGCTCACCACTCAGGGGAGTAAGCACAGATACGCAGTATTTT.